This entry lists 21 T cell receptor beta chains sequenced from one sample in a study of PD-1 blockade in classical Hodgkin lymphoma. Assay: immunoSEQ multiplex PCR; the TCRdb copy retains only in-frame clones and omits some. The data contain 25,000 to 35,000 clones, roughly 70% of them singletons. Following autologous stem cell transplantation, relapse occurred in every patient, and exposure to brentuximab vedotin varied. This material consisted of peripheral blood mononuclear cells (PBMCs), taken before the second cycle of nivolumab. Receptors were obtained from a human donor with classical Hodgkin lymphoma.

This clone has a handful of counts. The chain recombines TRBV6-5 with TRBJ2-7; 9 bases agree with TRBD1. The germline V gene encodes CDR1 MNHEY and CDR2 SVGAGI. Trimming took 6 bases from V and 3 from J; bases not matched to a gene: 9. There are 15 residues in the CDR3. The CDR3 sequence: CASRGGQGGNYEQYV. The DNA of the CDR3 is TGTGCCAGCAGGGGGGGACAGGGCGGCAACTACGAGCAGTACGTC.

The CDR3 spells CASSLGQGPSYGYTF. The CDR3 DNA is TGTGCCAGCAGCTTAGGACAGGGCCCTTCTTATGGCTACACCTTC. The V gene is TRBV7-2, the J gene TRBJ1-2; 7 bases are a match to TRBD1. This CDR3 spans 15 amino acids. Trimming removed 1 base from V and 5 bases from J; junction bases left unmatched: 7. Germline CDR1 and CDR2: SGHTA and FQGNSA.

This clone has just a few counts. The chain links TRBV19 to TRBJ1-5; D is possibly TRBD1 (5 bases). V gave up 5 bases and J gave up 4 bases, with 15 bases separating them. Germline V CDR1 and CDR2: LNHDA, SQIVND (reference sequence). This CDR3 is 15 amino acids long. CDR3 in DNA: TGTGCCAGTAGTGGGGCAGGGATGGTAAATCAGCCCCAGCATTTT. Protein sequence: CASSGAGMVNQPQHF.

The chain joins TRBV2 to TRBJ1-1, with a tentative D call TRBD1 (5 bases). The V gene lost 8 bases and the J gene lost 0 bases, with 10 bases spanning the gap. Germline CDR1 is SNHLY and CDR2 is FYNNEI. This CDR3 region has 13 residues. CDR3 sequence reads: CASRRAVNTEAFF. In nucleotides, the CDR3 is TGTGCCAGCCGCAGGGCTGTGAACACTGAAGCTTTCTTT.

The chain joins TRBV28 to TRBJ1-1; TRBD1 agrees at 9 bases. CDR3 size: 17 residues. With 5 bases clipped from V and 7 bases from J, the junction kept 17 bases outside the gene matches. Germline V gene lookup returns CDR1 MDHEN and CDR2 SYDVKM. CDR3 coding DNA: TGTGCCAGCAGTGCCCCCTCGACAGGGGGGGCGTCAAGTGAAGCTTTCTTT. As protein: CASSAPSTGGASSEAFF.

CDR3 protein: CASSLVADTQYF. The CDR3 coding sequence is TGTGCCAGCAGCTTAGTGGCAGATACGCAGTATTTT. The gene calls are TRBV7-9 and TRBJ2-3; no clear D gene. CDR1 and CDR2 (germline): SEHNR, FQNEAQ (reference sequence). V was shortened by 1 base and J by 4 bases, with 3 bases between the two germline ends. The CDR3 totals 12 residues.

V usage is TRBV4-2 and J usage is TRBJ2-3, with TRBD2 matching 11 bases. The CDR3 length is 17 residues. Germline V lookup: CDR1 LGHNA, CDR2 YNFKEQ. Trimming cost V 4 bases and J 2 bases; bases outside gene matches: 8. The CDR3 protein is CASSPFDSGGATDTQYF. As DNA, the CDR3 is TGTGCCAGCAGCCCCTTTGATAGCGGGGGGGCCACAGATACGCAGTATTTT.

The chain recombines TRBV6-4 with TRBJ2-1, with 12 positions matching TRBD2. Germline V lookup: CDR1 MRHNA, CDR2 SNTAGT. The CDR3 contains 15 residues. V dropped 3 bases and J dropped 6; count of bases not matched to a gene: 3. The CDR3 sequence: CASSEASGGANEQFF. In DNA form, the CDR3 reads TGTGCCAGCAGTGAGGCTAGCGGGGGGGCCAATGAGCAGTTCTTC.

The CDR3 region has the DNA TGTGCCAGCAGCCCTCGACAACGTGTAAAACTGTTTTTT. As protein: CASSPRQRVKLFF. The chain links TRBV7-9 to TRBJ1-4; D remains ambiguous. Per the germline V gene, CDR1 is SEHNR and CDR2 is FQNEAQ (reference sequence). The V end lost 5 bases, the J end lost 10 bases, and 14 bases lay between the germline ends. The CDR3 loop spans 13 amino acids. Drawing the rest from reference TRBV7-9 and TRBJ1-4, the complete variable domain is DTGVSQNPRHKITKRGQNVTFRCDPISEHNRLYWYRQTLGQGPEFLTYFQNEAQLEKSRLLSDRFSAERPKGSFSTLEIQRTEQGDSAMYLCASSPRQRVKLFFGSGTQLSVL.

The genes are TRBV7-2 and TRBJ2-7; no clear D gene. The CDR3 runs 14 residues. Trimming pared 1 base from V and 5 bases from J, leaving 12 bases between. Germline CDR1 reads SGHTA; CDR2 reads FQGNSA. The CDR3 DNA reads as TGTGCCAGCAGCTTAGGTGCCTCCATCGACGAGCAGTACTTC. This gives the protein CASSLGASIDEQYF.

The genes are TRBV29-1 and TRBJ2-3; D unresolved. The CDR3 has 14 residues. The V gene lost 1 base and the J gene lost 6 bases, with 14 bases spanning the gap. Germline V gene sequence: CDR1 SQVTM, CDR2 ANQGSEA. CDR3 loop: CSVEGVAGPDTQYF. For the CDR3, the DNA is TGCAGCGTTGAAGGGGTGGCAGGTCCGGATACGCAGTATTTT.

This sequence joins TRBV19 and TRBJ2-2, with TRBD2 identical over 7 bases. Germline CDR1 LNHDA, CDR2 SQIVND (reference sequence). This CDR3 has 15 residues. J gave up 8 bases and V 7 bases, and 13 bases lay outside the gene matches. The CDR3 spells CASTNGLGRKGELFF. DNA of the CDR3: TGTGCCAGTACTAATGGACTAGGTCGTAAGGGGGAGCTGTTTTTT.

This chain's CDR3 is CASRERGQGYTF. The CDR3 DNA reads TGTGCCAGCCGGGAGAGGGGGCAAGGCTACACCTTC. The rearrangement links TRBV28 to TRBJ1-2; 7 nucleotides agree with TRBD1. The CDR3 is made up of 12 amino acids. Germline values: CDR1 MDHEN, CDR2 SYDVKM. Trimming cost V 8 bases and J 8 bases; bases outside gene matches: 8.

The rearrangement joins TRBV18 to TRBJ2-2, with TRBD1 identical over 8 bases. After removal of 5 bases from V and 4 bases from J, the junction contained 6 bases not matched to a gene. The CDR3 contains 15 residues. The V gene's germline CDR1 is KGHSH and CDR2 LQKENI. CDR3 amino acids: CASSSQGARTGELFF. The CDR3 DNA reads as TGTGCCAGCTCAAGTCAGGGGGCGCGCACCGGGGAGCTGTTTTTT.

This clone came up once. The gene calls are TRBV11-2 and TRBJ2-1, with 8 bases aligning to TRBD1. Per the germline V gene, CDR1 is SGHAT and CDR2 is FQNNGV. V lost 5 bases, J lost 6 bases, and 3 bases stayed unmatched. This CDR3 comprises 13 residues. Here the CDR3 DNA reads TGTGCCAGCAGCAGTGGGACAGGCAATGAGCAGTTCTTC. This translates into CASSSGTGNEQFF.

This clone was counted a few times. The chain carries TRBV10-2 and TRBJ1-6; the match to TRBD1 covers 8 bases. J was trimmed by 7 bases and V by 6 bases; bases with no gene match: 2. The germline V gene encodes CDR1 WSHSY and CDR2 SAAADI. This CDR3 spans 13 amino acids. The CDR3 spells CASRDRANSPLHF. CDR3 nucleotide sequence: TGCGCCAGCAGGGACAGGGCAAATTCACCCCTCCACTTT.

V is TRBV12-2 and J is TRBJ2-1; TRBD2, the D gene given by the table, was not confirmed from the DNA. TRBV12-2 is a recognized pseudogene. This CDR3 region has 13 residues. The CDR3 nucleotides are TGTGCAAGTCGCTTATTAAGAGGCAATGAGCAGTTCTTC. This gives the protein CASRLLRGNEQFF.

In its sample, this clone was seen a few times. This chain connects TRBV6-7 to TRBJ1-1, with D unresolved. TRBV6-7 is known as an ORF, though its function is uncertain. This CDR3 is built from 16 residues. Trimming pared 0 bases from V and 0 bases from J, leaving 11 bases between. The CDR3 DNA reads TGTGCCAGCAGTTACTCTAGGCCGTTTATGAACACTGAAGCTTTCTTT. Translation gives CASSYSRPFMNTEAFF.

The chain has TRBV18 and TRBJ1-2; a possible D gene is TRBD1 (5 bases). The germline V gene has CDR1 KGHSH and CDR2 LQKENI. The V end was cut by 1 base, the J end by 7 bases, with 25 bases between. The CDR3 consists of 18 residues. For the CDR3, the DNA is TGTGCCAGCTCACCACGGAATGGGCTAACAGGCCTCGGGGGTGGCTACACCTTC. Encoded protein: CASSPRNGLTGLGGGYTF.

The V gene is TRBV2, the J gene TRBJ2-1; 8 bases match TRBD2. Germline CDR1 reads SNHLY; CDR2 reads FYNNEI. Germline trimming cut 7 bases from V and 5 bases from J; bases unmatched to any gene: 10. The CDR3 contains 15 residues. CDR3 region: CASTRGGLLNNEQFF. CDR3 sequence (DNA): TGTGCCAGCACCCGGGGGGGGCTCCTCAACAATGAGCAGTTCTTC.

V and J are TRBV5-1 and TRBJ2-3; 10 positions match TRBD2. With V trimmed by 0 bases and J by 2 bases, 3 bases remained unmatched. The CDR3 sequence is 16 residues long. CDR1 and CDR2 from the germline V gene are SGHRS and YFSETQ. For the CDR3, the DNA is TGCGCCAGCAGCTTGGGCGGACTAGCGGACACAGATACGCAGTATTTT. This codes for CASSLGGLADTDTQYF.